Listed here are 23 T cell receptor beta chains from one sample, sequenced in a study of post-analysis software for immune sequencing data. General observations from the study: A handful of TRBV segments were more frequent in patients than controls; TRBV5-6, TRBV5-1 and TRBV20-1 belonged to this group.

Antigens of these TCRs are unknown. Prepared TCR beta cDNA libraries contained unique molecular identifiers. TCRdb reanalysed the PCR reads using MiXCR and keeps one entry per CDR3 protein. In the table there are about half a million distinct CDR3 sequences, approximately 45% of which are singletons. Material: blood. The receptors derive from a girl aged 5-17 years with multiple sclerosis.

The V call is TRBV20-1, the J call TRBJ2-5, with 10 bases matching TRBD2. CDR3 size: 14 residues. In germline, CDR1 is DFQATT, CDR2 SNEGSKA (reference sequence). After removal of 6 bases from V and 1 base from J, the junction contained 5 bases not matched to a gene. The CDR3 loop reads CSAYRTSGQETQYF. The CDR3 bases are TGCAGTGCCTATCGGACTAGCGGCCAAGAGACCCAGTACTTC.

This clonotype was detected only a few times. The V call is TRBV5-1, the J call TRBJ2-3; the D gene is possibly TRBD2 (6 bases). This CDR3 comprises 15 residues. CDR1 is SGHRS and CDR2 is YFSETQ in the germline V gene. Trimming took off 0 bases at V and 2 bases at J, with 10 bases between the two ends. The CDR3: CASSLGGLTTDTQYF. The CDR3, as DNA: TGCGCCAGCAGCTTGGGGGGACTCACCACAGATACGCAGTATTTT.

This chain uses TRBV7-6 with TRBJ2-1; 7 bases are a match to TRBD2. The length of the CDR3 is 15 residues. Germline CDR1 is SGHVS and CDR2 is FNYEAQ. V shed 2 bases and J 7 bases; nucleotides not matched to a gene: 8. CDR3 amino acids: CASSLTGTTRNEQFF. The CDR3 nucleotides are TGTGCCAGCAGCTTAACCGGGACTACGAGGAATGAGCAGTTCTTC. Variable domain in full (rest from reference TRBV7-6 and TRBJ2-1): GAGVSQSPRYKVTKRGQDVALRCDPISGHVSLYWYRQALGQGPEFLTYFNYEAQQDKSGLPNDRFSAERPEGSISTLTIQRTEQRDSAMYRCASSLTGTTRNEQFFGPGTRLTVL.

The chain is built from TRBV7-2 and TRBJ2-7, with TRBD2 identical over 14 bases. The germline V gene encodes CDR1 SGHTA and CDR2 FQGNSA. There are 15 residues in the CDR3. With 6 bases clipped from V and 5 bases from J, the junction kept 6 bases outside the gene matches. The CDR3 region has the DNA TGTGCCAGCAGTCGGACTAGCGGGAGGCCGAACGAGCAGTACTTC. Translation: CASSRTSGRPNEQYF.

This clonotype appeared a few times. The J gene is TRBJ2-1, the V gene TRBV12-3 or TRBV12-4; TRBD2 is a possible D gene (5 bases). V shed 1 base and J shed 6 bases, with 16 bases lying between them. CDR3 length equals 16 residues. In nucleotides, the CDR3 is TGTGCCAGCAGTTTAGAAGGTACGGGATCCCCCAATGAGCAGTTCTTC. Translated: CASSLEGTGSPNEQFF.

In nucleotides, the CDR3 is TGCGCCAGCAGCTTGGATACAGGATCAAGCTCCTACAATGAGCAGTTCTTC. Its protein product is CASSLDTGSSSYNEQFF. This chain joins TRBV5-1 and TRBJ2-1; a weak D match, TRBD1 (5 bases). V was pared by 0 bases and J by 0 bases, with 13 bases between. Germline loops: CDR1 SGHRS, CDR2 YFSETQ. The length of the CDR3 is 17 residues.

The chain uses TRBV5-6 and TRBJ2-5, with 8 bases matching TRBD2. With 5 bases clipped from V and 5 bases from J, the junction kept 14 bases outside the gene matches. This CDR3 comprises 16 residues. Per germline, CDR1 SGHDT and CDR2 YYEEEE. The CDR3 spells CASSTSWTRGGETQYF. The DNA of the CDR3 is TGTGCCAGCAGTACTTCTTGGACCCGCGGGGGGGAGACCCAGTACTTC. Supplemented by reference TRBV5-6 and TRBJ2-5, the full variable domain reads DAGVTQSPTHLIKTRGQQVTLRCSPKSGHDTVSWYQQALGQGPQFIFQYYEEEERQRGNFPDRFSGHQFPNYSSELNVNALLLGDSALYLCASSTSWTRGGETQYFGPGTRLLVL.

This clonotype occurred a few times. The V and J genes are TRBV29-1 and TRBJ1-2; D is unresolved. Germline values: CDR1 SQVTM, CDR2 ANQGSEA. The CDR3 spans 14 residues. V lost 1 base, J lost 3 bases, and 12 bases lay in between. CDR3 loop: CSVEVEGKDYGYTF. For the CDR3, the DNA is TGCAGCGTTGAAGTAGAAGGGAAGGACTATGGCTACACCTTC.

The chain is built from TRBV20-1 and TRBJ2-7; possible D gene TRBD1, 6 bases. The CDR3 is 15 amino acids. V was pared by 6 bases and J by 2 bases, with 20 bases between. Germline CDR1 and CDR2: DFQATT and SNEGSKA (reference sequence). The CDR3 DNA is TGCAGTGCCACCAGCCGGACAGACCGTACCTACGAGCAGTACTTC. This gives the protein CSATSRTDRTYEQYF.

The chain links TRBV25-1 to TRBJ2-5, with D tentatively TRBD1 or TRBD2 (5 bases each). From germline, CDR1 is MGHDK and CDR2 SYGVNS. Trimming cost V 7 bases and J 1 base, with 10 bases left between them. This CDR3 has 13 amino acids. The CDR3 loop is CASTPGGQETQYF. CDR3 coding DNA: TGTGCCAGCACTCCTGGGGGCCAAGAGACCCAGTACTTC. Complete variable domain (other parts from reference TRBV25-1 and TRBJ2-5): EADIYQTPRYLVIGTGKKITLECSQTMGHDKMYWYQQDPGMELHLIHYSYGVNSTEKGDLSSESTVSRIRTEHFPLTLESARPSHTSQYLCASTPGGQETQYFGPGTRLLVL.

The V gene is TRBV30, the J gene TRBJ2-1, with D perhaps TRBD2 (5 bases). There are 15 residues in the CDR3. Trimming shortened V by 0 bases and J by 4 bases, and 13 bases separated the two germline ends. Germline V gives CDR1 GTSNPN, CDR2 SVGIG (reference sequence). Written as DNA, the CDR3 is TGTGCCTGGAGTGTAGGGAGCCGGGCTTACAATGAGCAGTTCTTC. Residues: CAWSVGSRAYNEQFF.

V is TRBV7-9 and J is TRBJ1-2, with a tentative D call TRBD1 (6 bases). The CDR3 loop spans 13 amino acids. Per germline, CDR1 SEHNR and CDR2 FQNEAQ (reference sequence). With 2 bases removed from V and 8 bases from J, the gap between germline ends came to 12 bases. CDR3 nucleotides: TGTGCCAGCAGCTTAAGGGACATTACCGGCTACACCTTC. This encodes CASSLRDITGYTF.

Concerning this clonotype: A read error may be the cause here, since a much bigger clone is one base away. The chain is built from TRBV30 and TRBJ1-5, with 8 bases matching TRBD1. CDR3 size: 14 residues. The germline V gene encodes CDR1 GTSNPN and CDR2 SVGIG (reference sequence). The CDR3 loop reads CAWSTGQGGQAQHF. The CDR3 nucleotides are TGTGCCTGGAGTACCGGACAGGGAGGTCAGGCCCAGCATTTT. The entire variable domain, with the rest obtained from reference TRBV30 and TRBJ1-5, is as follows: SQTIHQWPATLVQPVGSPLSLECTVEGTSNPNLYWYRQAAGRGLQLLFYSVGIGQISSEVPQNLSASRPQDRQFILSSKKLLLSDSGFYLCAWSTGQGGQAQHFGDGTRLSIL.

This clonotype was counted a few times. CDR3 protein: CASSLDGNRGYNEQFF. The CDR3 DNA reads as TGTGCCAGCAGCTTAGATGGGAACAGGGGCTACAATGAGCAGTTCTTC. The chain combines TRBV11-3 with TRBJ2-1; TRBD1 matches at 7 bases. Germline CDR1 is SGHNT and CDR2 is YENEEA. The CDR3 is made up of 16 amino acids. The ends lost 0 bases at V and 3 bases at J; junction bases unmatched: 5.

The chain recombines TRBV5-5 with TRBJ2-5; 8 bases are a match to TRBD1. The CDR3 length is 14 residues. With V trimmed by 2 bases and J by 5 bases, 5 bases remained unmatched. Per the germline V gene, CDR1 is SGHKS and CDR2 is YYEKEE (reference sequence). This CDR3 is CASSLDRGWETQYF. The CDR3 nucleotides read TGTGCCAGCAGCTTAGACAGGGGTTGGGAGACCCAGTACTTC.

This clonotype has only a few counts. The chain recombines TRBV6-5 with TRBJ1-2, with D possibly being TRBD1 (5 bases). V was shortened by 4 bases and J by 8 bases, with 14 bases between the two germline ends. CDR1 and CDR2 from the germline V gene are MNHEY and SVGAGI. This CDR3 spans 13 amino acids. CDR3 amino acids: CASSSGLRGGYTF. The CDR3 region has the DNA TGTGCCAGCAGTTCAGGGTTGCGAGGGGGCTACACCTTC.

The chain joins TRBV7-9 to TRBJ2-5; the D call may be TRBD1 or TRBD2 (5 bases each). The J call is in doubt because the DNA end fits TRBJ2-7 better. This CDR3 comprises 16 residues. Looked up from germline, CDR1 is SEHNR and CDR2 is FQNEAQ (reference sequence). CDR3 loop: CASSHTGAAFFHEQYF. The CDR3 DNA is TGTGCCAGCAGCCATACCGGGGCAGCTTTCTTTCACGAGCAGTACTTC.

In its sample, this clonotype was seen a few times. The rearrangement joins TRBV6-4 to TRBJ2-7, with TRBD2 identical over 8 bases. This CDR3 has 15 amino acids. CDR1 is MRHNA and CDR2 is SNTAGT in the germline V gene. V trimming: 4 bases; J trimming: 2 bases; junction bases outside the gene matches: 7. DNA of the CDR3: TGTGCCAGCAGTGCCTCAGCGGGAGCACCCTACGAGCAGTACTTC. It codes for CASSASAGAPYEQYF.

The chain joins TRBV4-1 to TRBJ2-1; 10 bases align to TRBD1. Germline V gene lookup returns CDR1 MGHRA and CDR2 YSYEKL. The ends lost 5 bases at V and 5 bases at J; junction bases unmatched: 6. CDR3 length: 15 amino acids. For the CDR3, the DNA is TGCGCCAGCAGCTTCGGGACAGGGGCTAACAATGAGCAGTTCTTC. Translation: CASSFGTGANNEQFF.

The rearrangement joins TRBV12-3 or TRBV12-4 to TRBJ2-3; D not resolved. Trimming shortened V by 8 bases and J by 2 bases, and 5 bases separated the two germline ends. CDR3 length: 11 amino acids. CDR3 protein: CASALTDTQYF. The CDR3 DNA reads TGTGCCAGCGCACTCACAGATACGCAGTATTTT.

This chain connects TRBV25-1 to TRBJ1-5; D ambiguous. V was pared by 2 bases and J by 0 bases, with 5 bases between. This CDR3 has 14 residues. In germline, CDR1 is MGHDK, CDR2 SYGVNS. CDR3 residues: CASSEQDSNQPQHF. CDR3 DNA sequence: TGTGCCAGCAGTGAACAAGATAGCAATCAGCCCCAGCATTTT. The full variable domain, in which reference TRBV25-1 and TRBJ1-5 provide the parts outside the CDR3, is EADIYQTPRYLVIGTGKKITLECSQTMGHDKMYWYQQDPGMELHLIHYSYGVNSTEKGDLSSESTVSRIRTEHFPLTLESARPSHTSQYLCASSEQDSNQPQHFGDGTRLSIL.

The chain joins TRBV6-1 to TRBJ1-5; 8 bases fit TRBD1. Per germline, CDR1 MNHNS and CDR2 SASEGT. The junction had 8 bases not matched to a gene; V was cut back by 7 bases and J by 12 bases. The CDR3 has 12 amino acids. The CDR3 region is CASISDRGFQHF. CDR3 nucleotide sequence: TGTGCCAGCATCTCCGACAGGGGATTCCAGCATTTT.

This clonotype has only a few counts. This sequence joins TRBV28 and TRBJ2-3; 8 bases agree with TRBD1. The germline gives CDR1 MDHEN, CDR2 SYDVKM. J lost 2 bases, V lost 5 bases, and 3 bases had no gene match. This CDR3 is built from 14 residues. For the CDR3, the DNA is TGTGCCAGCAGTCAGGGGGCCTTCACAGATACGCAGTATTTT. Protein: CASSQGAFTDTQYF. Drawing the rest from reference TRBV28 and TRBJ2-3, the complete variable domain is DVKVTQSSRYLVKRTGEKVFLECVQDMDHENMFWYRQDPGLGLRLIYFSYDVKMKEKGDIPEGYSVSREKKERFSLILESASTNQTSMYLCASSQGAFTDTQYFGPGTRLTVL.